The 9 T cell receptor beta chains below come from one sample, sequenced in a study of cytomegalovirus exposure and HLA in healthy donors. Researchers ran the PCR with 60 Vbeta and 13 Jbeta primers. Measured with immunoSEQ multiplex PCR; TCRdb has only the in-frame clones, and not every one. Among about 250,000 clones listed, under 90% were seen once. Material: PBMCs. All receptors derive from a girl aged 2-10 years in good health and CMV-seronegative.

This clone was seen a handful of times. In nucleotides, the CDR3 is TGTGCCAGCAGCTTAGTAGCGGGGGATTACGAGCAGTACTTC. Translating gives CASSLVAGDYEQYF. J is TRBJ2-7 and V is TRBV11-2, with 9 bases aligning to TRBD2. V lost 1 base, J lost 4 bases, and 2 bases stayed unmatched. Germline values: CDR1 SGHAT, CDR2 FQNNGV. The CDR3 runs 14 residues.

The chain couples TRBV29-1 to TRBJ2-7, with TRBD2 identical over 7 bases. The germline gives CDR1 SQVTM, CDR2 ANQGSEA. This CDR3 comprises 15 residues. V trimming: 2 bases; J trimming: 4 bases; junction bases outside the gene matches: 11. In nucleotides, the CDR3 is TGCAGCGTTGAATATGGCGGGGGAGGGTCTTACGAGCAGTACTTC. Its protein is CSVEYGGGGSYEQYF.

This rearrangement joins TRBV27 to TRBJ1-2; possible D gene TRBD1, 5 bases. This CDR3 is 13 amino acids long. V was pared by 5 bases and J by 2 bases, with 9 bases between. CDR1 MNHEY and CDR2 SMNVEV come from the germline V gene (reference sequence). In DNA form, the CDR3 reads TGTGCCAGCAGTCACGGACAAAACTATGGCTACACCTTC. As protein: CASSHGQNYGYTF.

CDR3 bases: TGCAGCACCGCCGGGACTAGATCCGGCGAGCAGTACTTC. Protein product: CSTAGTRSGEQYF. This chain joins TRBV29-1 and TRBJ2-7; TRBD2 agrees at 8 bases. The germline gives CDR1 SQVTM, CDR2 ANQGSEA. V was clipped by 8 bases and J by 6 bases; unmatched bases: 12. CDR3 size: 13 residues.

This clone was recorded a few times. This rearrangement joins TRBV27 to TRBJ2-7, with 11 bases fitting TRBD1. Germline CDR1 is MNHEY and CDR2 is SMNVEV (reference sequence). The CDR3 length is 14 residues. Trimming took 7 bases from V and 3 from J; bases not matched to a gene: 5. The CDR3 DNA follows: TGTGCCAGCACCGGGACAGGGGGGATCTACGAGCAGTACTTC. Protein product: CASTGTGGIYEQYF.

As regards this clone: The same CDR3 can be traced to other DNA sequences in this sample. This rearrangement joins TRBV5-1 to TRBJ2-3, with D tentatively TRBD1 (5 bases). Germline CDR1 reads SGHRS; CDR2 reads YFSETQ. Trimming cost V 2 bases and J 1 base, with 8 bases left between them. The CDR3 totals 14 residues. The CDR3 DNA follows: TGCGCCAGCAGCTTAGTACAGGGCACAGATACGCAGTATTTT. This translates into CASSLVQGTDTQYF. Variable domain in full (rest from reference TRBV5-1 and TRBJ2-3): KAGVTQTPRYLIKTRGQQVTLSCSPISGHRSVSWYQQTPGQGLQFLFEYFSETQRNKGNFPGRFSGRQFSNSRSEMNVSTLELGDSALYLCASSLVQGTDTQYFGPGTRLTVL.

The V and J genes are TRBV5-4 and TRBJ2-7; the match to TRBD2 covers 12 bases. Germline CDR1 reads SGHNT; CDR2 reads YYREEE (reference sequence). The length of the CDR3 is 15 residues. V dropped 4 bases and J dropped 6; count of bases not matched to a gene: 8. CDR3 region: CASSPLAGGEGEQYF. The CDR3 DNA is TGTGCCAGCAGCCCGCTAGCGGGAGGGGAAGGCGAGCAGTACTTC.

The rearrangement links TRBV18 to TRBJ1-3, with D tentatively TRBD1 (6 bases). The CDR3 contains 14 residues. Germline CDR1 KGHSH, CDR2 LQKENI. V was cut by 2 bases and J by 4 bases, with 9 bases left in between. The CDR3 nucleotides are TGTGCCAGCTCACCAACAGGGTACGGAAACACCATATATTTT. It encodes CASSPTGYGNTIYF. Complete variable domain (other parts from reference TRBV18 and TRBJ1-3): NAGVMQNPRHLVRRRGQEARLRCSPMKGHSHVYWYRQLPEEGLKFMVYLQKENIIDESGMPKERFSAEFPKEGPSILRIQQVVRGDSAAYFCASSPTGYGNTIYFGEGSWLTVV.

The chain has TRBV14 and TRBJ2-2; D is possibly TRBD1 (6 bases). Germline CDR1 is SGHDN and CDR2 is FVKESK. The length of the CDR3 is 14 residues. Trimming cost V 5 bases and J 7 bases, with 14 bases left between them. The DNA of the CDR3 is TGTGCCAGCAGCTCAAACAGGGCCGACGGGGAGCTGTTTTTT. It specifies CASSSNRADGELFF.